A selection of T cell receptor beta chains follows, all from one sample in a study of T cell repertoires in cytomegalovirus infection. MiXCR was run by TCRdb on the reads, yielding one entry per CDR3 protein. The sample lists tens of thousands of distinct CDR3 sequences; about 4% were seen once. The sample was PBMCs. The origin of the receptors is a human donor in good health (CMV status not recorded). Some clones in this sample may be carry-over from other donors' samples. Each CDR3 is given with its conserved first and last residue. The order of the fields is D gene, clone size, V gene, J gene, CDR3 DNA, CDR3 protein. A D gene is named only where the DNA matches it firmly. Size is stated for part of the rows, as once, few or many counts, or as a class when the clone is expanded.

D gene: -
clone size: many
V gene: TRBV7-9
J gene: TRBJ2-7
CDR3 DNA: TGTGCCAGCAGCCCCCGCGGCGGCTACGAGCAGTACTTC
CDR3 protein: CASSPRGGYEQYF

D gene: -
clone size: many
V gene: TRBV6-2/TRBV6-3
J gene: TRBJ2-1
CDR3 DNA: TGTGCCAGCAGTGGTCTGCGAGGGAACGTGTTAGAGGATGAGCAGTTCTTC
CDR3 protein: CASSGLRGNVLEDEQFF

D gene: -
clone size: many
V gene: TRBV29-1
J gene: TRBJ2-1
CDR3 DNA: TGCAGCGTTGTCCTTCCAAGGGTTAGGGACAATGAGCAGTTCTTC
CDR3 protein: CSVVLPRVRDNEQFF

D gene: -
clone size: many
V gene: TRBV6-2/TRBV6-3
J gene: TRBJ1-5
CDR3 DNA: TGTGCCAGCAAGGGCCTGGGGGCTGGCAATCAGCCCCAGCATTTT
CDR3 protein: CASKGLGAGNQPQHF

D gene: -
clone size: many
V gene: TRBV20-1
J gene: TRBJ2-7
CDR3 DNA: TGCAGTGCTGGAAACACCTGGCCCCGCGAATACGAGCAGTACTTC
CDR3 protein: CSAGNTWPREYEQYF

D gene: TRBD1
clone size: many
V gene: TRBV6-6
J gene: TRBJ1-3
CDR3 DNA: TGTGCCAGCATGGGGGGGGTTCGGACAGGGCCAAACTCTGGAAACACCATATATTTT
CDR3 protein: CASMGGVRTGPNSGNTIYF

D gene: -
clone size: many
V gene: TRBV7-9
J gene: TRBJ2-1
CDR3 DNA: TGTGCCAGCAGCTTAGCATCAGGGGGGGCCAACTCCTACAATGAGCAGTTCTTC
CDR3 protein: CASSLASGGANSYNEQFF

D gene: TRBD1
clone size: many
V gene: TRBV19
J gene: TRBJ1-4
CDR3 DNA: TGTGCCAGTAGTCAAGGGACAGCAACTAATGAAAAACTGTTTTTT
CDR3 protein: CASSQGTATNEKLFF

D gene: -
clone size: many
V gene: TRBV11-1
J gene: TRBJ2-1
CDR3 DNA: TGTGCCAGCCGCAGAGAGGTTCTCAATGAGCAGTTCTTC
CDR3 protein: CASRREVLNEQFF

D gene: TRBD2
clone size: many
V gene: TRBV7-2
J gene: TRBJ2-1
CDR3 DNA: TGTGCCAGCAGCTTAGTGGGGACTAGCGGGACAGTTGAGCAGTTCTTC
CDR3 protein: CASSLVGTSGTVEQFF

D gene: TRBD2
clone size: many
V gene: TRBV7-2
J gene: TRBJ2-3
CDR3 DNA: TGTGCCAGCAGCCCGAGGGCTAGGCGGGAGCTTGGAGATACGCAGTATTTT
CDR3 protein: CASSPRARRELGDTQYF

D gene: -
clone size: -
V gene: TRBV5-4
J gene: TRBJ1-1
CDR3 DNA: TGTGCCAGCAGCTCCAGGGATCCGGGCACTGAAGCTTTCTTT
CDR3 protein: CASSSRDPGTEAFF

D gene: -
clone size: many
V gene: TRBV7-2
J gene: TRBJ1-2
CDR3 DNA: TGTGCCAGCAGCTTTGGCAGGGGAGATAGGGGAGGCTACACCTTC
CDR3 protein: CASSFGRGDRGGYTF

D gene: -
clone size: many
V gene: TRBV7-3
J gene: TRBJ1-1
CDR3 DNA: TGTGCCAGCAGCTTAAACGTAGGGACTGAAGCTTTCTTT
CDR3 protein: CASSLNVGTEAFF

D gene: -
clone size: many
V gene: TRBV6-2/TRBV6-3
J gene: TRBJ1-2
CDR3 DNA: TGTGCCAGCAGAAAGGACGGAGCGAGTGGCTACACCTTC
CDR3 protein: CASRKDGASGYTF

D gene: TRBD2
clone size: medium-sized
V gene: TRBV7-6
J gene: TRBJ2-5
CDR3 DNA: TGTGCCAGCAGCCCAATACTAGCGGGAGAGACCCAGTACTTC
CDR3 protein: CASSPILAGETQYF

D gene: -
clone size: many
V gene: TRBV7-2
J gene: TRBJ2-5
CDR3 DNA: TGTGCCAGCACCCTCAAGGGGGGAACTCAAGAGACCCAGTACTTC
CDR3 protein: CASTLKGGTQETQYF

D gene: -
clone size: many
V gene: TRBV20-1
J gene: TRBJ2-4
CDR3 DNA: TGCAGTGCTAGCGACGTTTCCCTGGCCAAAAACATTCAGTACTTC
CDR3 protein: CSASDVSLAKNIQYF

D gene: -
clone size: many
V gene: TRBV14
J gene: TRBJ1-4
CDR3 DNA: TGTGCCAGCAGCCGGGAGCCTGGACGCGATGAAAAACTGTTTTTT
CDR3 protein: CASSREPGRDEKLFF

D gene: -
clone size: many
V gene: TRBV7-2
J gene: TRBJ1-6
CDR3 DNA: TGTGCCAGCAGCCTGGGGGGGGGATCTTATAATTCACCCCTCCACTTT
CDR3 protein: CASSLGGGSYNSPLHF

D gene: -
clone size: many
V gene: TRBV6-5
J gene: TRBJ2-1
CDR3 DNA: TGTGCCAGCAGTTACAACAGGGTCGACAATGAGCAGTTCTTC
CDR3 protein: CASSYNRVDNEQFF

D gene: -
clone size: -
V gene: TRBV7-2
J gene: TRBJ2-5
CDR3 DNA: TGTGCCAGCAGCTTAGCCGGGACCTTCGATCAAGAGACCCAGTACTTC
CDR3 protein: CASSLAGTFDQETQYF

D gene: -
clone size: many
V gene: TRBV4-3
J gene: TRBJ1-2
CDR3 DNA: TGCGCCAGCAGCCAAGAACGGGTTAACTATGGCTACACCTTC
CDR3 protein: CASSQERVNYGYTF